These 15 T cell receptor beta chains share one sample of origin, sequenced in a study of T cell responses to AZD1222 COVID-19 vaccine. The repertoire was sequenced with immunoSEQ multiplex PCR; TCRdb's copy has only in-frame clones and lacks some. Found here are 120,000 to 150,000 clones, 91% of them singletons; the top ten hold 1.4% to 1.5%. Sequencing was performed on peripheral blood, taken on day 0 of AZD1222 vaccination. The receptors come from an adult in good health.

Written as DNA, the CDR3 is TGTGCCAGCAGCTCCGACGGCTTCTTAGGCTACACCTTC. The encoded protein is CASSSDGFLGYTF. The chain has TRBV11-3 and TRBJ1-2; D is ambiguous. Trimming shortened V by 4 bases and J by 8 bases, and 14 bases separated the two germline ends. The CDR3 contains 13 residues. Germline CDR1 SGHNT, CDR2 YENEEA.

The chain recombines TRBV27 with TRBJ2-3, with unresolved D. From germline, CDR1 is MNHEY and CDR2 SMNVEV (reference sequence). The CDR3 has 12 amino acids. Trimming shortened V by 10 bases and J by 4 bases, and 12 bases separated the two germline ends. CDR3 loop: CATETKPDTQYF. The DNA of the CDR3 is TGTGCCACCGAGACAAAGCCAGATACGCAGTATTTT.

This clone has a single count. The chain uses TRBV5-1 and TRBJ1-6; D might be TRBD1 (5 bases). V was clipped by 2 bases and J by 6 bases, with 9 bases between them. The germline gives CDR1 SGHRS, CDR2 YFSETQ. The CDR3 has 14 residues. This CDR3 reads CASSLGASNSPLHF. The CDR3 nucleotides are TGCGCCAGCAGCTTAGGGGCCAGTAATTCACCCCTCCACTTT.

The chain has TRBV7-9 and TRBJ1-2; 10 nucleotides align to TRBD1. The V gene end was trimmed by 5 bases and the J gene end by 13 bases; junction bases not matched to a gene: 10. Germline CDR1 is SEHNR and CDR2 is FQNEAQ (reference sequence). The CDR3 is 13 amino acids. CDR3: CASSAGTGEGSTF. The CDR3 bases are TGTGCCAGCAGCGCCGGGACAGGGGAGGGGAGCACCTTC.

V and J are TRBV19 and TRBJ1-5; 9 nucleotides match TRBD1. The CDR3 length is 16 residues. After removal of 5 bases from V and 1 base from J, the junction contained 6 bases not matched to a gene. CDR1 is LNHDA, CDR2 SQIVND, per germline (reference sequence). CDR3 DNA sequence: TGTGCCAGTAGTTCAGGGACAGGGAGGAGCAATCAGCCCCAGCATTTT. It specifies CASSSGTGRSNQPQHF.

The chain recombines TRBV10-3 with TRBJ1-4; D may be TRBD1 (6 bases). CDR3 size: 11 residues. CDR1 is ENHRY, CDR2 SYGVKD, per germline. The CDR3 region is CVSRGWEKLFF. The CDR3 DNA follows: TGTGTCTCGAGGGGGTGGGAAAAACTGTTTTTT.

CDR3 DNA: TGCAGCGTTGATCCGGGGCAGGGGATAGGGCCCCTCCACTTT. This codes for CSVDPGQGIGPLHF. J is TRBJ1-6 and V is TRBV29-1; D possibly corresponds to TRBD1 (6 bases). Looked up from germline, CDR1 is SQVTM and CDR2 is ANQGSEA. The CDR3 has 14 residues. V was trimmed by 3 bases and J by 13 bases, leaving 19 bases between them.

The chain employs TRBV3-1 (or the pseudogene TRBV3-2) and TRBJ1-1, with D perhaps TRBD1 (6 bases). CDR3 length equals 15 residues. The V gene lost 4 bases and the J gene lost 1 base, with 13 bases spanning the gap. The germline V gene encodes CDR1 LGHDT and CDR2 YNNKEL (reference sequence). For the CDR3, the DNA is TGTGCCAGCAGCCGGGGGCCGGGGGGGAACACTGAAGCTTTCTTT. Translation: CASSRGPGGNTEAFF.

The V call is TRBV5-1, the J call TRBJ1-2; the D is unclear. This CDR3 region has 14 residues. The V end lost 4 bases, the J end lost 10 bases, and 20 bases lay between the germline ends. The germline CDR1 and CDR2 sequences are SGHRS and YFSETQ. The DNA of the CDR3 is TGCGCCAGCAGCACCTCGGGCCTCGCCTATCCCTACACCTTC. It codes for CASSTSGLAYPYTF.

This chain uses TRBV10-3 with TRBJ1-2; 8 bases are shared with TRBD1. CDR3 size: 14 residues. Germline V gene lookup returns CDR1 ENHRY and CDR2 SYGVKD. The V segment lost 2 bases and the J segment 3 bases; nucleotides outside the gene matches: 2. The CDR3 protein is CAISEGTGYYGYTF. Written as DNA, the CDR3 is TGTGCCATCAGTGAGGGGACAGGCTACTATGGCTACACCTTC.

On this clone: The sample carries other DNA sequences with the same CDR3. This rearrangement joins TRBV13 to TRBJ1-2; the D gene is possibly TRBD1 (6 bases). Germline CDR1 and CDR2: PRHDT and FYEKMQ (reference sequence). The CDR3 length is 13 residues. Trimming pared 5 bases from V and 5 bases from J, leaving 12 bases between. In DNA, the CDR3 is TGTGCCAGCAGCCTAAGGGGGATTTATGGCTACACCTTC. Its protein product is CASSLRGIYGYTF.

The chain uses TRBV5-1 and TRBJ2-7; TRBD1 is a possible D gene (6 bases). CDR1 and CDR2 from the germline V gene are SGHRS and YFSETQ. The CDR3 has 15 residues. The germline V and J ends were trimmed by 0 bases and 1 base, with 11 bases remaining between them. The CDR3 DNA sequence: TGCGCCAGCAGCTTGGCGTCTCAGGGGTCCTACGAGCAGTACTTC. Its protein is CASSLASQGSYEQYF.

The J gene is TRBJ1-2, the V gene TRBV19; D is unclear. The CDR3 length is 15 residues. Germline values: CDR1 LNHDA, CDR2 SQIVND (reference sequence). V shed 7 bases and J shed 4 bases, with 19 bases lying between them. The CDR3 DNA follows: TGTGCCAGTACAAGGGAGCGCAGCGGATTCTATGGCTACACCTTC. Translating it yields CASTRERSGFYGYTF.

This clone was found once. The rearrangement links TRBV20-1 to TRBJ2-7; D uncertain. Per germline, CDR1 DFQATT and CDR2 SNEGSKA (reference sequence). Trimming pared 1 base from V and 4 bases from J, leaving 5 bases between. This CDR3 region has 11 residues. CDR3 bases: TGCAGTGCTAGAGTCGATTACGAGCAGTACTTC. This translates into CSARVDYEQYF.

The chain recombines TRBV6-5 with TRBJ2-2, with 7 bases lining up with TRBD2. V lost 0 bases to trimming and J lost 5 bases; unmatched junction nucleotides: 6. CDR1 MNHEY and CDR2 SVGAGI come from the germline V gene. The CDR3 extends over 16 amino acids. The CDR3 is CASSYSVGEGTGELFF. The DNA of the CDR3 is TGTGCCAGCAGTTACTCGGTGGGGGAGGGGACCGGGGAGCTGTTTTTT.